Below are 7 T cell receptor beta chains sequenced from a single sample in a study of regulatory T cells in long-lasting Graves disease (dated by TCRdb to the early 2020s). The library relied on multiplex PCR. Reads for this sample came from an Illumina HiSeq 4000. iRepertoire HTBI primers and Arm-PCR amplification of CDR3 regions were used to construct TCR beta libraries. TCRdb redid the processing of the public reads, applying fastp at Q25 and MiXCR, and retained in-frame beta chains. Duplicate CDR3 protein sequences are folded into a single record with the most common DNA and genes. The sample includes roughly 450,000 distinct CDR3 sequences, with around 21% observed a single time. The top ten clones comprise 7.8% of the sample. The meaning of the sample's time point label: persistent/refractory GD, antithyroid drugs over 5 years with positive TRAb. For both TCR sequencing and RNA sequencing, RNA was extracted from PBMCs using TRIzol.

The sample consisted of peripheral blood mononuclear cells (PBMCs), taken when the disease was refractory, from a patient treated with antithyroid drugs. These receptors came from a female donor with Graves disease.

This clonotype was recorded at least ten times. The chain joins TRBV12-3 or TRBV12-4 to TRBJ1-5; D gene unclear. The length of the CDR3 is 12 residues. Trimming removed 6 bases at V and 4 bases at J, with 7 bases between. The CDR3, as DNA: TGTGCCAGCAGGGTATTGAATCAGCCCCAGCATTTT. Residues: CASRVLNQPQHF.

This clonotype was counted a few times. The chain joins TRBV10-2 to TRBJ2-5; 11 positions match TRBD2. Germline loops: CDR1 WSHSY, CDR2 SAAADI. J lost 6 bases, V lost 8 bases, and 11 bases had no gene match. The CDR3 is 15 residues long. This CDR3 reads CASASLAGGVKTQYF. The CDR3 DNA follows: TGCGCCAGCGCTAGTTTAGCGGGAGGGGTGAAGACCCAGTACTTC.

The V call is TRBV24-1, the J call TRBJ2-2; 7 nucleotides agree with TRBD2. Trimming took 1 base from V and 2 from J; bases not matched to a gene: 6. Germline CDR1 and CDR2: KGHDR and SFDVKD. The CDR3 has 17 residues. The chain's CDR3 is CATSDFGGGSNTGELFF. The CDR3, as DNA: TGTGCCACCAGTGATTTTGGGGGAGGGTCCAACACCGGGGAGCTGTTTTTT.

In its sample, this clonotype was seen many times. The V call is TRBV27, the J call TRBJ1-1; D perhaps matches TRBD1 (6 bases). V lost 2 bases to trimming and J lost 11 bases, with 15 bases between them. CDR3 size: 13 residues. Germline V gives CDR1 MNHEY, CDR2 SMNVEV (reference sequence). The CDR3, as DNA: TGTGCCAGCAGTTTAGTGGGGGGCTCCGACGCTTTCTTT. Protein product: CASSLVGGSDAFF.

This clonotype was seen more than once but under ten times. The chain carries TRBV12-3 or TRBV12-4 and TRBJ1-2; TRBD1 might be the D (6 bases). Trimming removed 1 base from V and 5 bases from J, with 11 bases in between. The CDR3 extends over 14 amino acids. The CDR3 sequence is CASSLGLGAYGYTF. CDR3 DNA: TGTGCCAGCAGTTTAGGTCTGGGGGCGTATGGCTACACCTTC.

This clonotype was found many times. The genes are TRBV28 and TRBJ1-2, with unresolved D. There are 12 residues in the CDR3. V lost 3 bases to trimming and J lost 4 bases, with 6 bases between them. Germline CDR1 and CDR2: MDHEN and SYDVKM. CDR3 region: CASSLGSYGYTF. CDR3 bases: TGTGCCAGCAGTTTGGGCAGCTATGGCTACACCTTC.

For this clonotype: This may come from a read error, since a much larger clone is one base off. The CDR3 here is CASSPADRTYEQCF. The CDR3 DNA sequence: TGTGCCAGCTCACCGGCGGACAGGACCTACGAGCAGTGCTTC. The chain is built from TRBV18 and TRBJ2-7; TRBD1 aligns across 7 bases. This CDR3 comprises 14 residues. Germline loops: CDR1 KGHSH, CDR2 LQKENI.